These 24 T cell receptor beta chains were all obtained from the same sample, sequenced in a study of blood T cells in healthy people across ages (dated by TCRdb to 2015 to 2017). The library came from 5' RACE. TCRdb lists the instrument as Illumina HiSeq 2500. A second about 7 to 12 cycle PCR used a sample-barcoded 5' primer and a J-beta primer mix. Starting from the raw public reads, TCRdb applied fastp trimming at Q25, assembled clones with MiXCR and retained in-frame beta chains. Every CDR3 protein is listed once, alongside the most common genes and DNA of its rows. This sample gives fewer than 750,000 distinct CDR3 sequences in total; 47% of them show up just once. The ten most abundant clones make up about 22% of the sample. The sample comprised blood. The receptor set was obtained from a man older than 75 in good health.

The chain combines TRBV9 with TRBJ1-2; TRBD1 aligns across 11 bases. The CDR3 has 18 residues. Germline V lookup: CDR1 SGDLS, CDR2 YYNGEE. With 3 bases clipped from V and 7 bases from J, the junction kept 17 bases outside the gene matches. This CDR3 is CASSATDRGLHLTTGYTF. CDR3 in DNA: TGTGCCAGCAGCGCTACGGACAGGGGGCTTCATCTGACTACTGGCTACACCTTC.

The genes are TRBV6-2 or TRBV6-3 and TRBJ2-1, with 7 bases matching TRBD2. V lost 3 bases and J lost 0; bases outside the gene matches: 11. The germline gives CDR1 MNHEY, CDR2 SVGEGT. The CDR3 runs to 18 residues. The chain's CDR3 is CASSYRLGGGPSYNEQFF. Written as DNA, the CDR3 is TGTGCCAGCAGTTATCGTCTTGGGGGAGGGCCCTCCTACAATGAGCAGTTCTTC.

Concerning this clonotype: This may come from a read error, since a much larger clone is one base off. The rearrangement joins TRBV5-1 to TRBJ2-7; D is unresolved. The J call may be faulty, since TRBJ2-5 better matches the DNA end. Germline loops: CDR1 SGHRS, CDR2 YFSETQ. CDR3 length: 13 amino acids. CDR3 nucleotides: TGCGCCAGCAGCCCCGGGTTATGGGAGACCCAGTACTTC. This sequence encodes CASSPGLWETQYF.

The V call is TRBV12-3 or TRBV12-4, the J call TRBJ1-2, with unresolved D. The CDR3 is 11 residues long. With 5 bases removed from V and 4 bases from J, the gap between germline ends came to 5 bases. CDR3 nucleotide sequence: TGTGCCAGCAGTGCTGGCTATGGCTACACCTTC. Translated: CASSAGYGYTF.

For this clonotype: A clone one base away is much larger, so this may be a read error. The V and J genes are TRBV12-3 or TRBV12-4 and TRBJ2-6, with D possibly TRBD2 on 6 matching bases. CDR3 length: 15 amino acids. CDR3 region: CASSRGISGAKVLTF. The CDR3, as DNA: TGTGCCAGCAGTCGGGGGATCTCTGGGGCCAAAGTCCTGACTTTC.

The V and J genes are TRBV5-1 and TRBJ1-5; no definite D call. The CDR3 sequence is 14 residues long. V lost 0 bases and J lost 3, with 7 bases in between. CDR1 and CDR2 from the germline V gene are SGHRS and YFSETQ. The DNA for the CDR3 is TGCGCCAGCAGCTTGGGGGGTATCAATCAGCCCCAGCATTTT. Protein: CASSLGGINQPQHF.

The J gene is TRBJ2-7, the V gene TRBV20-1; the D gene is possibly TRBD2 (5 bases). Judging by the DNA end, TRBJ2-5 fits better; the J call may be wrong. Germline V gives CDR1 DFQATT, CDR2 SNEGSKA (reference sequence). This CDR3 has 13 amino acids. CDR3 nucleotides: TGCAGTGCTGGCTCCGGACGGGGAGAGACCCAGTACTTC. Its protein product is CSAGSGRGETQYF.

This clonotype was counted only a few times. The CDR3: CASSALRSNQPQHF. The CDR3 region has the DNA TGTGCCAGCAGTGCCCTGAGGAGCAATCAGCCCCAGCATTTT. The chain combines TRBV12-3 or TRBV12-4 with TRBJ1-5; D gene ambiguous. Between the trimmed V and J ends, which lost 5 bases and 1 base, there was a span of 9 bases. The CDR3 consists of 14 residues.

The rearrangement uses TRBV20-1 and TRBJ1-5; D is ambiguous. Trimming cost V 6 bases and J 5 bases, with 8 bases left between them. The CDR3 consists of 11 residues. CDR1 is DFQATT, CDR2 SNEGSKA, per germline (reference sequence). In nucleotides, the CDR3 is TGCAGTGCAGGGAACTATCAGCCCCAGCATTTT. Amino acids: CSAGNYQPQHF.

This clonotype showed up just a few times. This clone may be a read error of a much larger clone one base away. The chain uses TRBV6-5 and TRBJ1-2; possibly TRBD1 for D (5 bases). CDR1 is MNHEY and CDR2 is SVGAGI in the germline V gene. The ends were cut back, 5 bases at V and 4 bases at J, with 11 bases in the middle. The CDR3 length is 13 residues. CDR3 nucleotide sequence: TGTGCCAGCAGTGACGGGGGTTTCTATGGCTACACCTTC. As protein: CASSDGGFYGYTF.

This chain connects TRBV20-1 to TRBJ2-6; D is perhaps TRBD1 (6 bases). The CDR3 runs 16 residues. The germline CDR1 and CDR2 sequences are DFQATT and SNEGSKA (reference sequence). V dropped 3 bases and J dropped 2 bases, with 14 bases sitting between them. CDR3 region: CSASPDRSTGANVLTF. As DNA, the CDR3 is TGCAGTGCTAGTCCCGACAGGTCTACTGGGGCCAACGTCCTGACTTTC.

In nucleotides, the CDR3 is TGTGCCAGCAGCCCGAGACGGCGGCAGCAGTACTTC. It encodes CASSPRRRQQYF. V usage is TRBV12-3 or TRBV12-4 and J usage is TRBJ2-5; D remains ambiguous. There are 12 residues in the CDR3. Between the trimmed V and J ends, which lost 6 bases and 11 bases, there was a span of 16 bases.

The chain employs TRBV3-1 and TRBJ2-5; no definite D call. The CDR3 contains 16 residues. Germline CDR1 is LGHDT and CDR2 is YNNKEL (reference sequence). Trimming removed 6 bases at V and 11 bases at J, with 28 bases between. The CDR3 DNA reads TGTGCCAGCAGTCTATTCGAGCCCAAATTCTACAATGAGCAGTACTTC. It specifies CASSLFEPKFYNEQYF.

V usage is TRBV24-1 and J usage is TRBJ2-1, with a weak D call TRBD2 (5 bases). Looked up from germline, CDR1 is KGHDR and CDR2 is SFDVKD. The CDR3 runs 14 residues. Trimming cost V 2 bases and J 8 bases, with 12 bases left between them. The CDR3 DNA is TGTGCCACCAGTGATTGGGGTTACGGGGATGAGCAGTTCTTC. Its translation is CATSDWGYGDEQFF.

V usage is TRBV2 and J usage is TRBJ1-2; D unresolved. The CDR3 has 13 residues. In germline, CDR1 is SNHLY, CDR2 FYNNEI. The V end lost 6 bases, the J end lost 0 bases, and 8 bases lay between the germline ends. The CDR3 DNA reads TGTGCCAGCAGGGTGACCACTAACTATGGCTACACCTTC. It encodes CASRVTTNYGYTF.

A few counts support this clonotype. The V gene is TRBV5-1, the J gene TRBJ2-1, with TRBD2 as a possible D gene (5 bases). CDR1 is SGHRS, CDR2 YFSETQ, per germline. V was shortened by 5 bases and J by 5 bases, with 20 bases between the two germline ends. This CDR3 has 16 residues. The CDR3 region has the DNA TGCGCCAGCAGTTACTATAGCACGCGGGCAAACAATGAGCAGTTCTTC. It codes for CASSYYSTRANNEQFF.

The chain joins TRBV4-2 to TRBJ2-5; no firm D call. The germline CDR1 and CDR2 sequences are LGHNA and YNFKEQ. This CDR3 region has 15 residues. Between the trimmed V and J ends, which lost 4 bases and 5 bases, there was a span of 17 bases. The CDR3 loop reads CASSPTFGVGETQYF. DNA of the CDR3: TGTGCCAGCAGCCCGACGTTTGGGGTGGGGGAGACCCAGTACTTC.

The CDR3 loop is CASLRAGTETQYF. The CDR3 coding sequence is TGTGCCAGCCTGAGAGCGGGAACCGAGACCCAGTACTTC. The rearrangement joins TRBV27 to TRBJ2-5, with 7 bases lining up with TRBD2. This CDR3 contains 13 residues. Germline V gene lookup returns CDR1 MNHEY and CDR2 SMNVEV (reference sequence). The V segment lost 8 bases and the J segment 5 bases; nucleotides outside the gene matches: 8.

The chain is built from TRBV7-2 and TRBJ2-1, with D maybe TRBD1 (6 bases). The J call may be incorrect, as the DNA end agrees better with TRBJ2-7. This CDR3 region has 15 residues. Germline V gene data show CDR1 as SGHTA and CDR2 as FQGNSA. The CDR3 loop is CASSLVAGAPHEQYF. The CDR3 DNA follows: TGTGCCAGCAGCTTAGTGGCAGGGGCTCCCCACGAGCAGTACTTC.

This clonotype was seen many times. The CDR3 spells CASSNDGHNQPQHF. The CDR3 bases are TGTGCCAGCAGTAACGACGGCCACAATCAGCCCCAGCATTTT. The gene calls are TRBV6-5 and TRBJ1-5; unclear D gene. V gave up 5 bases and J gave up 3 bases, with 11 bases separating them. The CDR3 is made up of 14 amino acids. From germline, CDR1 is MNHEY and CDR2 SVGAGI.

The chain carries TRBV4-3 and TRBJ2-1, with D hard to call. Trimming shortened V by 8 bases and J by 0 bases, and 17 bases separated the two germline ends. The CDR3 contains 16 residues. CDR1 LGHNA and CDR2 YSLEER come from the germline V gene. CDR3 in DNA: TGCGCCAGCCCTCAGGCAAACGTATCCTCCTACAATGAGCAGTTCTTC. Translated: CASPQANVSSYNEQFF.

The rearrangement links TRBV20-1 to TRBJ2-5, with TRBD1 as a possible D gene (5 bases). Germline V gene sequence: CDR1 DFQATT, CDR2 SNEGSKA (reference sequence). V lost 0 bases to trimming and J lost 6 bases, with 11 bases between them. The CDR3 consists of 13 residues. DNA for the CDR3: TGCAGTGCTAGAGAAGGGGTGAGAAAGACCCAGTACTTC. Its protein product is CSAREGVRKTQYF.

About this clonotype: Being one base from a much bigger clone, this may be a read error. The V call is TRBV7-2, the J call TRBJ1-2; no clear D gene. Germline CDR1 is SGHTA and CDR2 is FQGNSA. This CDR3 region has 12 residues. The DNA for the CDR3 is TGTGCCGGCAGCTTGGATAACTATGGCTACACCTTC. The encoded protein is CAGSLDNYGYTF.

The table lists this clonotype with a few counts. The genes are TRBV29-1 and TRBJ2-1; 8 bases are shared with TRBD1. Germline V CDR1 and CDR2: SQVTM, ANQGSEA. This CDR3 comprises 16 residues. V lost 3 bases and J lost 0; bases outside the gene matches: 7. This CDR3 reads CSVEEGTGGSYNEQFF. CDR3 bases: TGCAGCGTTGAGGAAGGGACAGGAGGCTCCTACAATGAGCAGTTCTTC.